This section outlines one T cell receptor (beta chain) sequence together with its context. This sample was taken from a study of control samples from healthy donors and cancer patients. Using immunoSEQ multiplex PCR, the repertoire was profiled, and TCRdb retains in-frame clones only, with some absent. In the table there are around 150,000 clones, about 90% of which are singletons. Deletions cut 8 bases from V and 2 bases from J, with 19 bases between. Germline CDR1 and CDR2: MDHEN and SYDVKM. The length of the CDR3 is 16 residues. Sequenced: blood. The chain employs TRBV28 and TRBJ1-5; tentatively, D is TRBD1 (5 bases). The receptor was isolated from a man aged 18 to 30 in good health. The chain's CDR3 is CASYESGKGGNQPQHF. CDR3 bases: TGTGCCAGCTATGAGTCAGGGAAGGGAGGCAATCAGCCCCAGCATTTT. Using reference TRBV28 and TRBJ1-5 for the parts outside the CDR3, the full variable domain is DVKVTQSSRYLVKRTGEKVFLECVQDMDHENMFWYRQDPGLGLRLIYFSYDVKMKEKGDIPEGYSVSREKKERFSLILESASTNQTSMYLCASYESGKGGNQPQHFGDGTRLSIL.